This T cell receptor (beta chain) comes out of a study of OX40 agonist ivuxolimab in advanced cancers. Study information: Each patient was given ivuxolimab into a vein every 2 weeks, at 0.01 to 10 mg/kg.

Of note for this clone: What it binds is not known.

Trimming cost V 3 bases and J 6 bases, with 11 bases left between them. In germline, CDR1 is MRHNA, CDR2 SNTAGT. The CDR3 runs 13 residues. Broader study findings: In the 0.1 to 3.0 mg/kg range, CD4+ and CD8+ blood T cells had expanded clonally by week 6.

Libraries were prepared by immunoSEQ multiplex PCR; TCRdb keeps only in-frame clonotypes and omits some of them. The sample lists about 100,000 clones; roughly 95% were seen once. The sample here was CD4+ or CD8+ T cells sorted from blood, taken in a trial of the OX40 agonist ivuxolimab. The receptor's source is an adult with an advanced solid tumor such as melanoma, head and neck, liver or kidney cancer. The chain joins TRBV6-4 to TRBJ1-2; the D is unclear. DNA for the CDR3: TGTGCCAGCAGTGAATCGGGCAGCCATGGCTACACCTTC. It codes for CASSESGSHGYTF.